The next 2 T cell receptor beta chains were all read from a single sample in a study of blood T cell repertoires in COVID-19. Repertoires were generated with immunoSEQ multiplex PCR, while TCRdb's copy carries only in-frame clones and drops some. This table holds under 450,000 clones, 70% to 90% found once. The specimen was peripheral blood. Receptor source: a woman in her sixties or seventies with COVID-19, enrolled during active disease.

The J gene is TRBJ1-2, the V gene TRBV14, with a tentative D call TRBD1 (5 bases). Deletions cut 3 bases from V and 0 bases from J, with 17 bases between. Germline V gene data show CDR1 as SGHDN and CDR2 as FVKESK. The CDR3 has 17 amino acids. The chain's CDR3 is CASSHLWAGRTNYGYTF. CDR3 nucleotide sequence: TGTGCCAGCAGCCATTTATGGGCGGGACGGACTAACTATGGCTACACCTTC.

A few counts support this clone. The CDR3 spells CASSLSGGHYNEQFF. The CDR3 DNA sequence: TGTGCCAGCAGCTTGAGCGGGGGGCACTACAATGAGCAGTTCTTC. The chain combines TRBV7-3 with TRBJ2-1, with 9 bases fitting TRBD2. Germline CDR1 is SGHTA and CDR2 is FQGTGA. CDR3 size: 15 residues. After removal of 3 bases from V and 3 bases from J, the junction contained 3 bases not matched to a gene.